A single TCR beta chain is shown here with its context. These data originate in a study of blood T cell repertoires in COVID-19. Study in general: Samples representing acute and convalescent COVID-19 were sourced from the United States, Italy and Spain.

Under the authors' procedure: Counts of nucleated cells, estimated from reference gene primer amplification, were obtained. Produced via immunoSEQ multiplex PCR; TCRdb's table is partial and in-frame only. V, J and clone size are those of that table, while D and trimming were read from the DNA. The repertoire includes about 80,000 clones, roughly 79% of them detected once, and approximately 15% sits in the top ten. This CDR3 region has 14 residues. The V end lost 3 bases, the J end lost 5 bases, and 10 bases lay between the germline ends. Germline CDR1 reads MNHEY; CDR2 reads SVGEGT. This rearrangement joins TRBV6-2 or TRBV6-3 to TRBJ2-2; no reliable D call. The TCR was taken from a human donor in a cohort sampled during active COVID-19. The sample taken for sequencing was peripheral blood. CDR3 loop: CASSYPGATGELFF. As DNA, the CDR3 is TGTGCCAGCAGTTATCCAGGCGCTACCGGGGAGCTGTTTTTT.